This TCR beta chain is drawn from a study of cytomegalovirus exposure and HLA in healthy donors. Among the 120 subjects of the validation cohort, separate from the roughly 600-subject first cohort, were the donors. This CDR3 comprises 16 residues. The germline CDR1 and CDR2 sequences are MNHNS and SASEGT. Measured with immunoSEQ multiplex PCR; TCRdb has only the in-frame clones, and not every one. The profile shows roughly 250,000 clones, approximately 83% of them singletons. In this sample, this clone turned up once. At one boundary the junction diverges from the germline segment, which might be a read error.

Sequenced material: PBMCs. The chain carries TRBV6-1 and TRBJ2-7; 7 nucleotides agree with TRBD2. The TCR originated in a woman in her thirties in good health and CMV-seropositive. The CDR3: CASIEYVGGGAGEQYF. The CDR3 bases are TGTGCCAGCATTGAATACGTCGGCGGGGGAGCCGGCGAGCAGTACTTC.